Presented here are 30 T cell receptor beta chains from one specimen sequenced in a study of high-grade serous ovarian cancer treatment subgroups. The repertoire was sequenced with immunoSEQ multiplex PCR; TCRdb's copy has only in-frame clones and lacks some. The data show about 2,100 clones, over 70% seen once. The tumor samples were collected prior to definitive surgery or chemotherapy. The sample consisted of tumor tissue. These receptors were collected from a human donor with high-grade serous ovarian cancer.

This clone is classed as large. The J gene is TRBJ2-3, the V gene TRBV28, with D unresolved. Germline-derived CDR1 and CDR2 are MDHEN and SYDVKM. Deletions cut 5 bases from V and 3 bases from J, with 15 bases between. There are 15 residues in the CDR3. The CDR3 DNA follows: TGTGCCAGCAGTCCTCTAGGGATATGGACAGATACGCAGTATTTT. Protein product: CASSPLGIWTDTQYF. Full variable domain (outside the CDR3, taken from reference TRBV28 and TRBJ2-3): DVKVTQSSRYLVKRTGEKVFLECVQDMDHENMFWYRQDPGLGLRLIYFSYDVKMKEKGDIPEGYSVSREKKERFSLILESASTNQTSMYLCASSPLGIWTDTQYFGPGTRLTVL.

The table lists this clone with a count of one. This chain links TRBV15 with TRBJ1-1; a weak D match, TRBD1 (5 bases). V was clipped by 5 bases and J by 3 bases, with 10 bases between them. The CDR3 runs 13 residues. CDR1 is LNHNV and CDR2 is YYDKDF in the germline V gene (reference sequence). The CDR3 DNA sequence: TGTGCCACCAGCCCAGGGTTTGACACTGAAGCTTTCTTT. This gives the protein CATSPGFDTEAFF.

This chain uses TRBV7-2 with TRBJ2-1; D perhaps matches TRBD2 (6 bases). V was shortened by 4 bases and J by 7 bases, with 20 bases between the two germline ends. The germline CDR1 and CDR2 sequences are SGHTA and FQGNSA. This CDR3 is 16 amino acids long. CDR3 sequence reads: CASSSYPGLGLNEQFF. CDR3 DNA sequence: TGTGCCAGCAGCTCCTACCCGGGACTCGGTCTTAATGAGCAGTTCTTC.

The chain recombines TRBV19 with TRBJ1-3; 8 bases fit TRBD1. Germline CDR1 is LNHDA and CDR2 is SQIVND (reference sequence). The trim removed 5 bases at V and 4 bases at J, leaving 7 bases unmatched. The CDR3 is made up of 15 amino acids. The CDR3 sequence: CASSGRQGLGNTIYF. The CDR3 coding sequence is TGTGCCAGTAGTGGCAGACAGGGGCTCGGAAACACCATATATTTT.

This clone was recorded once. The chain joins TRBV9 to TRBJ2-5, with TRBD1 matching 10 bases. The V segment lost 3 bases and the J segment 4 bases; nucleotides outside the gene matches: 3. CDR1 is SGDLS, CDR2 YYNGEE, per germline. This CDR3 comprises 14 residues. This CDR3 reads CASSAGDRGETQYF. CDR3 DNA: TGTGCCAGCAGCGCCGGGGACAGGGGAGAGACCCAGTACTTC.

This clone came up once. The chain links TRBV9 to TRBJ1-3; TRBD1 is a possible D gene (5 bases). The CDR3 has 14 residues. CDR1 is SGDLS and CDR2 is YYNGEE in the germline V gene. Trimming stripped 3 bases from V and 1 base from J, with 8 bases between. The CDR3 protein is CASSGGTSGNTIYF. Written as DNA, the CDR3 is TGTGCCAGCAGCGGCGGGACTTCTGGAAACACCATATATTTT.

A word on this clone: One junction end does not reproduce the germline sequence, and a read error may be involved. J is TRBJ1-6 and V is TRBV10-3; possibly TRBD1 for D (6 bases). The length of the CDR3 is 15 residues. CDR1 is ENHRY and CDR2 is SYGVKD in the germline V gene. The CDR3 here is CASSYTTNRDSPLHF. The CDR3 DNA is TGTGCCAGCAGTTACACTACTAACAGGGATTCACCCCTCCACTTT.

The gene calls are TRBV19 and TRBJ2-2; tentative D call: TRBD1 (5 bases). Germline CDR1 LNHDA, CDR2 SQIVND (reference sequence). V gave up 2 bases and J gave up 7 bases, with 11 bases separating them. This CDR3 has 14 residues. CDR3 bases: TGTGCCAGTAGTATAACTGGGGCTATCGGGGAGCTGTTTTTT. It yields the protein CASSITGAIGELFF. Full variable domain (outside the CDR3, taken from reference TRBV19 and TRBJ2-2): DGGITQSPKYLFRKEGQNVTLSCEQNLNHDAMYWYRQDPGQGLRLIYYSQIVNDFQKGDIAEGYSVSREKKESFPLTVTSAQKNPTAFYLCASSITGAIGELFFGEGSRLTVL.

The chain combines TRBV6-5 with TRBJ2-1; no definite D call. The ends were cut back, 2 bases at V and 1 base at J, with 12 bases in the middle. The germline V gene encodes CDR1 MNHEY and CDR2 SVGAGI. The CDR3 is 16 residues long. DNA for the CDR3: TGTGCCAGCAGTTACGGTTTCGTAAGGTCCTACAATGAGCAGTTCTTC. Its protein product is CASSYGFVRSYNEQFF.

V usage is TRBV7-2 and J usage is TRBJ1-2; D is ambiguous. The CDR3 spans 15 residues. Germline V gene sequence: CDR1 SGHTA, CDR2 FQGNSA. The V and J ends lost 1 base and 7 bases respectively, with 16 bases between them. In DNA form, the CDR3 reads TGTGCCAGCAGCTTAGACGCCCTTACCTCGAGTGGCTACACCTTC. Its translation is CASSLDALTSSGYTF.

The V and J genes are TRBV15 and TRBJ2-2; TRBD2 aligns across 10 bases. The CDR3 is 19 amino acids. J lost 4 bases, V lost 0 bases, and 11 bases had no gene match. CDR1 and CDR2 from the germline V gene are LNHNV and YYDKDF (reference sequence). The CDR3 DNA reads TGTGCCACCAGCAGAGAGACAGCGGGGGGGCCGTCAGTCACCGGGGAGCTGTTTTTT. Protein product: CATSRETAGGPSVTGELFF.

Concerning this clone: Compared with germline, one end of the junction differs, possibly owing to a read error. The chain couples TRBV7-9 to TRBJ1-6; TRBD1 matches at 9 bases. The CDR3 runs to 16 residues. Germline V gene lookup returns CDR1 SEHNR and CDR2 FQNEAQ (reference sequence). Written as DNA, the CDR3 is TGTGCCAGCAGTTTAGCGACAGGGGGGAATAATTCACCCCTCCACTTT. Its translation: CASSLATGGNNSPLHF.

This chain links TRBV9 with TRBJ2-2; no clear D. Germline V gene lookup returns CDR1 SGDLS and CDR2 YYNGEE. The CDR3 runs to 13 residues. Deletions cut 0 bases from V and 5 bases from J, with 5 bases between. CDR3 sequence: CASSVEATGELFF. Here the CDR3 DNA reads TGTGCCAGCAGCGTAGAAGCGACCGGGGAGCTGTTTTTT.

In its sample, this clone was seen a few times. The CDR3 protein is CASNPGRGGSDEQYV. CDR3 sequence (DNA): TGTGCCAGCAACCCCGGGCGAGGCGGTTCTGACGAGCAGTACGTC. V gene TRBV6-1 combines with J gene TRBJ2-7; D gene ambiguous. The CDR3 is 15 residues long. CDR1 and CDR2 from the germline V gene are MNHNS and SASEGT. V dropped 7 bases and J dropped 5 bases, with 21 bases sitting between them.

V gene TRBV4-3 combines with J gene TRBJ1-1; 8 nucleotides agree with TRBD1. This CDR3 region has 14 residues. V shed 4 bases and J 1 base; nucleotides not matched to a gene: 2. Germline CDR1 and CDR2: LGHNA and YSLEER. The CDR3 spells CASSLDRGNTEAFF. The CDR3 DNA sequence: TGCGCCAGCAGCCTTGACAGGGGGAACACTGAAGCTTTCTTT.

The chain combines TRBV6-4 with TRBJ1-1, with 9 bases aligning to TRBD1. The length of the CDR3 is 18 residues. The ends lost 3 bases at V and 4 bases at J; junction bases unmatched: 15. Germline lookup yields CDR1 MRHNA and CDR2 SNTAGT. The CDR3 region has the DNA TGTGCCAGCAGTGAAAAAGGTGTAGGACAGGGGATAGGCACTGAAGCTTTCTTT. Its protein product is CASSEKGVGQGIGTEAFF.

This CDR3 reads CASSLMRGQTQETQYF. CDR3 bases: TGTGCCAGCAGCTTAATGCGGGGGCAAACTCAGGAGACCCAGTACTTC. The chain employs TRBV7-8 and TRBJ2-5; D is possibly TRBD2 (7 bases). CDR3 length: 16 residues. From germline, CDR1 is SGHVS and CDR2 FQNEAQ. Trimming removed 2 bases from V and 5 bases from J, with 18 bases in between.

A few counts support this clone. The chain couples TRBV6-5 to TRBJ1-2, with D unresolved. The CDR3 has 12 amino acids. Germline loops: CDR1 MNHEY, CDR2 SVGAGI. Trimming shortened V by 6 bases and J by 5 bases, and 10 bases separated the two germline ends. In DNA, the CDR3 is TGTGCCAGCAGGCCCCCCGGATATGGCTACACCTTC. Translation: CASRPPGYGYTF.

For the CDR3, the DNA is TGTGCCAGTAGTCACAGCTTGAACACTGAAGCTTTCTTT. Translation gives CASSHSLNTEAFF. The chain employs TRBV19 and TRBJ1-1, with no clear D. Between the trimmed V and J ends, which lost 5 bases and 0 bases, there was a span of 7 bases. CDR1 and CDR2 (germline): LNHDA, SQIVND (reference sequence). This CDR3 spans 13 amino acids. The full variable domain, completed using reference TRBV19 and TRBJ1-1, is DGGITQSPKYLFRKEGQNVTLSCEQNLNHDAMYWYRQDPGQGLRLIYYSQIVNDFQKGDIAEGYSVSREKKESFPLTVTSAQKNPTAFYLCASSHSLNTEAFFGQGTRLTVV.

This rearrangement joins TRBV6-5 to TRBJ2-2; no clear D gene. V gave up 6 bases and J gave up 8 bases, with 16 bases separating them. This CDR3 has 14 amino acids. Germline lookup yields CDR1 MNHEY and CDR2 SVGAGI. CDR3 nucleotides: TGTGCCAGCAGCACCCGCATCGACCCGGGGGAGCTGTTTTTT. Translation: CASSTRIDPGELFF.

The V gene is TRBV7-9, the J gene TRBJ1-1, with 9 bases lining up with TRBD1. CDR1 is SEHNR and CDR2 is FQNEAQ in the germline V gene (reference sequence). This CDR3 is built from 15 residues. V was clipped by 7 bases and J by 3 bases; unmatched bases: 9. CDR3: CASTYPWTGDTEAFF. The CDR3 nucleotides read TGTGCCAGCACCTACCCCTGGACAGGGGACACTGAAGCTTTCTTT.

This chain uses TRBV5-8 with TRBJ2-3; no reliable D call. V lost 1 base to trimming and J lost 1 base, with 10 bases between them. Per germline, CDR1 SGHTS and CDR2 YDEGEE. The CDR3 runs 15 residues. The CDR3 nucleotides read TGTGCCAGCAGCTTGATAGTGGGCCGCACAGATACGCAGTATTTT. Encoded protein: CASSLIVGRTDTQYF. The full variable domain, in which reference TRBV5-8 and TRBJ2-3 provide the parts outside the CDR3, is EAGVTQSPTHLIKTRGQQATLRCSPISGHTSVYWYQQALGLGLQFLLWYDEGEERNRGNFPPRFSGRQFPNYSSELNVNALELEDSALYLCASSLIVGRTDTQYFGPGTRLTVL.

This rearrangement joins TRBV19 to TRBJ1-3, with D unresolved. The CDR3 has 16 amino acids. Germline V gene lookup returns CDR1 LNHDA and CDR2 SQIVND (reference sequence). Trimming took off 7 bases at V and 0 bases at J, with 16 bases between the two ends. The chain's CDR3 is CASTAYVGSSGNTIYF. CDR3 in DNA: TGTGCCAGTACCGCCTACGTAGGAAGCTCTGGAAACACCATATATTTT.

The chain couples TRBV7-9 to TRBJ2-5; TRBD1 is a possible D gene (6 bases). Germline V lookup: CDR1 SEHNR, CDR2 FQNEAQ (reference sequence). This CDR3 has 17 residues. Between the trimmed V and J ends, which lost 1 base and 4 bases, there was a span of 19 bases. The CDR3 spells CASSLGQGIRESETQYF. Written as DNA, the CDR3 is TGTGCCAGCAGCTTAGGTCAGGGGATAAGAGAATCAGAGACCCAGTACTTC.

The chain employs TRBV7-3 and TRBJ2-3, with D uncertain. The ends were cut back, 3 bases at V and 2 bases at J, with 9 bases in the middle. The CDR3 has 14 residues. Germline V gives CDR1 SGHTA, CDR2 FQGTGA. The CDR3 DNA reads TGTGCCAGCAGCTTCCGGGCACACACAGATACGCAGTATTTT. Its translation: CASSFRAHTDTQYF.

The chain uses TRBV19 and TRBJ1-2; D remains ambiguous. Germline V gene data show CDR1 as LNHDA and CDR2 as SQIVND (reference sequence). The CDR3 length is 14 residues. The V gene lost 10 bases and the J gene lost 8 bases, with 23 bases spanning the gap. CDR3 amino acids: CATKPDPRTNGYTF. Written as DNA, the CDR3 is TGTGCCACCAAACCGGACCCTAGGACGAACGGCTACACCTTC.

In DNA form, the CDR3 reads TGTGCCAGCAGTTACCGGGGTAGCGGGGGGACTGAGCAGTTCTTC. Translated: CASSYRGSGGTEQFF. V and J are TRBV6-5 and TRBJ2-1; 10 nucleotides line up with TRBD2. After removal of 2 bases from V and 9 bases from J, the junction contained 7 bases not matched to a gene. From germline, CDR1 is MNHEY and CDR2 SVGAGI. This CDR3 region has 15 residues.

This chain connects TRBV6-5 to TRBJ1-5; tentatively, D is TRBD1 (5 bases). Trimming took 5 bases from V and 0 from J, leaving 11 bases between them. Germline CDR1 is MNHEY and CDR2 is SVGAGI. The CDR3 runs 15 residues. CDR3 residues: CASSRQPYSNQPQHF. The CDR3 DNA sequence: TGTGCCAGCAGTCGACAGCCATATAGCAATCAGCCCCAGCATTTT.

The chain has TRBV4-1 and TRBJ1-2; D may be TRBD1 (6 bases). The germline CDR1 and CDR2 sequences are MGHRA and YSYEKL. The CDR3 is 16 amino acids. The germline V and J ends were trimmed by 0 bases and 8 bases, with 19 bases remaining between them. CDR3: CASSQDNRVPMGGYTF. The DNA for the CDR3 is TGCGCCAGCAGCCAAGATAACAGGGTGCCTATGGGAGGCTACACCTTC.

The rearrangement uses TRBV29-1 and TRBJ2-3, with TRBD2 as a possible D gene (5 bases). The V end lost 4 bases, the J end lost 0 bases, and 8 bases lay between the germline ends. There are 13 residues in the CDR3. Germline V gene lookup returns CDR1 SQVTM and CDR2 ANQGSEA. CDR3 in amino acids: CSVADYSTDTQYF. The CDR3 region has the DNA TGCAGCGTTGCCGACTACAGCACAGATACGCAGTATTTT.